A selection of T cell receptor beta chains follows, all from one sample in a study of cytomegalovirus exposure and HLA in healthy donors. This table comes from immunoSEQ multiplex PCR, and its TCRdb copy is limited to in-frame clones, with some not included. Of over 130,000 clones in the sample, around 75% were seen once. The sequencing input was PBMCs. Every receptor here comes from a woman under 40 in good health and CMV-seronegative. The CDR3 runs from the conserved cysteine through the conserved F or W. D genes are given only for firm matches. Clone size is not always given. Where it is, it says once, few, many or a class for expanded clones.

J | size | D | V | DNA | CDR3
TRBJ2-3 | NA | TRBD2 | TRBV10-3 | TGTGCCATCAGGGGTAGCGGGGGGGGCCCAGATACGCAGTATTTT | CAIRGSGGGPDTQYF
TRBJ2-3 | NA | NA | TRBV6-5 | TGTGCCAGCAGTAATAGCCGCACAGATACGCAGTATTTT | CASSNSRTDTQYF
TRBJ1-1 | NA | NA | TRBV19 | TGTGCCAGTAGTATTGATCCGGGGTCTAACACTGAAGCTTTCTTT | CASSIDPGSNTEAFF
TRBJ2-5 | NA | TRBD2 | TRBV5-1 | TGCGCCAGCAGCTTGGGACTAGCGGGACAAGAGACCCAGTACTTC | CASSLGLAGQETQYF
TRBJ2-3 | NA | TRBD2 | TRBV30 | TGTGCCTGGAGTCCCACTAGCGATAAGCAGTATTTT | CAWSPTSDKQYF
TRBJ2-1 | few | NA | TRBV11-2 | TGTGCCAGCAGCTTATCGACAGGGCAGTTCTTC | CASSLSTGQFF
TRBJ1-2 | few | NA | TRBV2 | TGTGCCAGCAGTATTCAAGGGGTCTCATCTGTCTACACCTTC | CASSIQGVSSVYTF
TRBJ2-3 | NA | TRBD2 | TRBV7-8 | TGTGCCAGCAGCCAGGGACTAGCGGGAATCACAGATACGCAGTATTTT | CASSQGLAGITDTQYF
TRBJ2-5 | NA | NA | TRBV5-1 | TGCGCCAGCAGCCCCCAGGGTAAAATGGGAGAGACCCAGTACTTC | CASSPQGKMGETQYF
TRBJ2-7 | NA | NA | TRBV10-3 | TGTGCCATCAGTCCCCGCCGCAGGGGCGACGAGCAGTACTTC | CAISPRRRGDEQYF
TRBJ2-2 | NA | NA | TRBV5-6 | TGTGCCAGCAGTTACAGTTACAGGGTTTCGAACACCGGGGAGCTGTTTTTT | CASSYSYRVSNTGELFF
TRBJ1-5 | NA | TRBD1 | TRBV19 | TGTGCCAGTACCAGGGGACAGGGGCCCTGGCCCCAGCATTTT | CASTRGQGPWPQHF
TRBJ2-3 | few | NA | TRBV11-1 | TGTGCCAGCAGCTTAGGTATGGGGCAGGACACAGATACGCAGTATTTT | CASSLGMGQDTDTQYF
TRBJ2-3 | NA | TRBD2 | TRBV7-9 | TGTGCCAGCAGCCCAGGGCGCGGGAGGTTGGGACGGGTCACAGATACGCAGTATTTT | CASSPGRGRLGRVTDTQYF
TRBJ2-2 | NA | NA | TRBV11-3 | TGTGCCAGCAGCTTGGGTTTCAGGGCCACCGGGGAGCTGTTTTTT | CASSLGFRATGELFF
TRBJ2-3 | NA | NA | TRBV28 | TGTGCCAGCATAACCCCCGGGGCAGATACGCAGTATTTT | CASITPGADTQYF
TRBJ1-4 | NA | TRBD1 | TRBV15 | TGTGCCACCAGCAAGGGACAGGGGACGAGGGAAAAACTGTTTTTT | CATSKGQGTREKLFF
TRBJ2-2 | NA | NA | TRBV7-8 | TGTGCCAGCAGCAACGGACAGAACACCGGGGAGCTGTTTTTT | CASSNGQNTGELFF
TRBJ1-3 | few | NA | TRBV19 | TGTGCCAGTAGACCCGGTGACAGCTCTGGAAACACCATATATTTT | CASRPGDSSGNTIYF
TRBJ1-1 | NA | TRBD1 | TRBV19 | TGTGCCAGTAACCCGGGACAGCTGAACACTGAAGCTTTCTTT | CASNPGQLNTEAFF
TRBJ2-3 | NA | TRBD2 | TRBV7-2 | TGTGCCAGCAGCTTAGGGGGCGGGAGCGGCACAGATACGCAGTATTTT | CASSLGGGSGTDTQYF
TRBJ2-5 | NA | TRBD2 | TRBV7-9 | TGTGCCAGCAGCTCCGAAGGGGCGGGAGTAGAGACCCAGTACTTC | CASSSEGAGVETQYF
TRBJ2-1 | NA | TRBD1 | TRBV6-1 | TGTGCCAGCAGCGCAGGGGGCGAGGGGTTAAATGAGCAGTTCTTC | CASSAGGEGLNEQFF
TRBJ1-2 | NA | NA | TRBV5-4 | TGTGCCAGCAGCTTGGGATCAGGGGTAGGGTATGGCTACACCTTC | CASSLGSGVGYGYTF
TRBJ2-5 | NA | TRBD2 | TRBV5-4 | TGTGCCAGCAGCTCGGGGGGGTTGGGAAAGCAAGAGACCCAGTACTTC | CASSSGGLGKQETQYF
TRBJ2-5 | NA | TRBD2 | TRBV5-1 | TGCGCCAGCACCGACGGGGGGTACCAAGAGACCCAGTACTTC | CASTDGGYQETQYF
TRBJ2-3 | NA | NA | TRBV9 | TGTGCCAGCAGCGTAGCGGTTTTAGACACAGATACGCAGTATTTT | CASSVAVLDTDTQYF
TRBJ1-2 | NA | NA | TRBV7-9 | TGTTCCAGCAGCCACCCGAGCTATGGCTACACCTTC | CSSSHPSYGYTF
TRBJ2-7 | once | TRBD2 | TRBV10-3 | TGTGCCATCAGTGGATCAGCGGGAGGGGGCGAGCAGTACTTC | CAISGSAGGGEQYF
TRBJ1-4 | NA | TRBD1 | TRBV7-2 | TGTGCCAGCAGCCAGATCCTGGGGGACAGGGCTGAAAAACTGTTTTTT | CASSQILGDRAEKLFF
TRBJ1-2 | NA | NA | TRBV4-1 | TGCGCCAGCAGCCAAGGCCCCGACAGCACTAACTATGGCTACACCTTC | CASSQGPDSTNYGYTF
TRBJ2-7 | NA | TRBD2 | TRBV18 | TGTGCCAGCTCACCACCCGGGACTAGTGCTTACGAGCAGTACTTC | CASSPPGTSAYEQYF
TRBJ1-2 | NA | TRBD1 | TRBV30 | TGTGCCTGGAGTGGGGACAGGGTAGGTGGCTACACCTTC | CAWSGDRVGGYTF
TRBJ1-4 | once | NA | TRBV28 | TGTGCCAGCAGTTTTAGAGCGCCCATCGCAACTAATGAAAAACTGTTTTTT | CASSFRAPIATNEKLFF
TRBJ2-1 | NA | NA | TRBV28 | TGTGCCAGCACCCAGGGGTTTGGGCAGTTCTTC | CASTQGFGQFF
TRBJ2-5 | few | NA | TRBV5-1 | TGCGCCAGCAGCTTAAACTTGGCCTCGGAGGAGACCCAGTACTTC | CASSLNLASEETQYF
TRBJ2-3 | NA | NA | TRBV9 | TGTGCCAGCAGCCCTCGGGTAGCTTACACAGATACGCAGTATTTT | CASSPRVAYTDTQYF
TRBJ2-5 | NA | TRBD2 | TRBV4-1 | TGCGCCAGCAGTCCGGGGGGGCGGATCCTCCAAGAGACCCAGTACTTC | CASSPGGRILQETQYF
TRBJ1-5 | NA | NA | TRBV6-4 | TGTGCCAGCGCCGTGACAGTACCGTATAGCAATCAGCCCCAGCATTTT | CASAVTVPYSNQPQHF
TRBJ2-5 | NA | NA | TRBV30 | TGTGCCTGGAGTGTGTGGGGAGGTCGGACCCAGTACTTC | CAWSVWGGRTQYF
TRBJ2-7 | few | NA | TRBV28 | TGTGCCAGCAGTTTAGGCACGTACAGTCGCGAGCAGTACTTC | CASSLGTYSREQYF
TRBJ2-2 | NA | TRBD1 | TRBV7-8 | TGTGCCAGCAGCGGACAGGGGAGGGGCGGGGAGCTGTTTTTT | CASSGQGRGGELFF
TRBJ2-5 | NA | TRBD2 | TRBV7-2 | TGTGCCAGCAGCCTGGAGCGGGGGGGGGTGACCCAGTACTTC | CASSLERGGVTQYF
TRBJ1-1 | few | NA | TRBV6-1 | TGTGCCAGCAGTGGGGGGGGGAACACTGAAGCTTTCTTT | CASSGGGNTEAFF
TRBJ2-2 | NA | NA | TRBV10-3 | TGTGCCATCAGTGGACGTATCGGGGGGGAGCTGTTTTTT | CAISGRIGGELFF
TRBJ1-2 | NA | NA | TRBV29-1 | TGCAGCGGCCGGGACTCAGACAACTATGGCTACACCTTC | CSGRDSDNYGYTF
TRBJ2-7 | NA | NA | TRBV7-9 | TGTGCCAGCAGCTTAGGGGCAGGACTGAGGGCTTATGACGAGCAGTACTTC | CASSLGAGLRAYDEQYF
TRBJ2-1 | NA | TRBD2 | TRBV5-4 | TGTGCCAGCAGCTCCGGGGGGGCCCCCTACAATGAGCAGTTCTTC | CASSSGGAPYNEQFF
TRBJ2-3 | NA | TRBD2 | TRBV6-4 | TGTGCCAGCAGTCTCTCCTCTAGCGGGGGCACAGATACGCAGTATTTT | CASSLSSSGGTDTQYF
TRBJ2-2 | NA | TRBD1 | TRBV5-1 | TGCGCCAGCAGCTTGGCCCAGGGGGCCGACGGGGGGCTGTTTTTT | CASSLAQGADGGLFF
TRBJ1-5 | NA | NA | TRBV7-2 | TGTGCCAGCAGTTATCCCGATCAGCCCCAGCATTTT | CASSYPDQPQHF
TRBJ2-1 | NA | NA | TRBV5-6 | TGTGCCAGCAGCTTGTGGCCAGCGAACTCCTACAATGAGCAGTTCTTC | CASSLWPANSYNEQFF
TRBJ2-2 | NA | TRBD2 | TRBV10-3 | TGTGCCATCAGTGAGGGGCTAGCGGTAAACACCGGGGAGCTGTTTTTT | CAISEGLAVNTGELFF
TRBJ1-5 | few | NA | TRBV6-1 | TGTGCCTCACTTCCCTGGGGGGATCAGCCCCAGCATTTT | CASLPWGDQPQHF
TRBJ1-1 | NA | NA | TRBV7-9 | TGTGCCAGCAGCGTCGCGGGGCGGTACACTGAAGCTTTCTTT | CASSVAGRYTEAFF